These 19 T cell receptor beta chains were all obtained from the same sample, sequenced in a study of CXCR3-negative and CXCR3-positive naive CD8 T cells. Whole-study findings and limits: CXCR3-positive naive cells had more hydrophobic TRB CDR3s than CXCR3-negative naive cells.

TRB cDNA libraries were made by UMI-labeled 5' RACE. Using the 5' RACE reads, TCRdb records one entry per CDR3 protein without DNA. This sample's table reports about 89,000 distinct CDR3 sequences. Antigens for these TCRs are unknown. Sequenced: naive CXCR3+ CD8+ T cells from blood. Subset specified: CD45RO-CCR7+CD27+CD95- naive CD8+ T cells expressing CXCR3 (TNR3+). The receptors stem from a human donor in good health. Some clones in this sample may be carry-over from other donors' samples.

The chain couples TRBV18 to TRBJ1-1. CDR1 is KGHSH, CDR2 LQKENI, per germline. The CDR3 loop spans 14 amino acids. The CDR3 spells CASSPLTGFTEAFF.

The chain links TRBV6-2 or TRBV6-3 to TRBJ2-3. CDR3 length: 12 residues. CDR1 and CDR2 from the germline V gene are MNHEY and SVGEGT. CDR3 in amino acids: CASSYLADTQYF.

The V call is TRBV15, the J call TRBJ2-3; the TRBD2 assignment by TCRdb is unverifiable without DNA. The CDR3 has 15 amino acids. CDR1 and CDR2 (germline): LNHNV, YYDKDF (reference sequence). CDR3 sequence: CATSIQRGATDTQYF.

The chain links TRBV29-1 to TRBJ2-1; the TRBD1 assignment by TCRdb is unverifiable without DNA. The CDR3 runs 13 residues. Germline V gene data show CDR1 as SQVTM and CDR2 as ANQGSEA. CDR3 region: CSDSGASYNEQFF.

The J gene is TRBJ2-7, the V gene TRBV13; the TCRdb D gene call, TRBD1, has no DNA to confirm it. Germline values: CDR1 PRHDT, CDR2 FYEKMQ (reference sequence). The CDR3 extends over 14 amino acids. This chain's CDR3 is CASSALTGDYEQYF. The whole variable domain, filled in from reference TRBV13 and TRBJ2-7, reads AAGVIQSPRHLIKEKRETATLKCYPIPRHDTVYWYQQGPGQDPQFLISFYEKMQSDKGSIPDRFSAQQFSDYHSELNMSSLELGDSALYFCASSALTGDYEQYFGPGTRLTVT.

CDR3 in amino acids: CASSVGGGPTGELFF. The chain combines TRBV9 with TRBJ2-2; absent DNA, TCRdb's TRBD1 call cannot be checked. The CDR3 consists of 15 residues. Germline CDR1 is SGDLS and CDR2 is YYNGEE.

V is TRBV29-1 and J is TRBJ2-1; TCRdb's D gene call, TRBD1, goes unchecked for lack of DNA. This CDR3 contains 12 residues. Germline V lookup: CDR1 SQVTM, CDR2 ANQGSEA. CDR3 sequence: CSVWTATREQFF.

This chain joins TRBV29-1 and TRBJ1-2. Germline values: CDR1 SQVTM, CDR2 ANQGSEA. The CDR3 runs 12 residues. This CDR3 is CSVRLPIDGYTF.

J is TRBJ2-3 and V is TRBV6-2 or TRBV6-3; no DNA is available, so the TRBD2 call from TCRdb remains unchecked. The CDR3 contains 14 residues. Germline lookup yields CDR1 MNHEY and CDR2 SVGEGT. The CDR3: CASNWLVAADTQYF.

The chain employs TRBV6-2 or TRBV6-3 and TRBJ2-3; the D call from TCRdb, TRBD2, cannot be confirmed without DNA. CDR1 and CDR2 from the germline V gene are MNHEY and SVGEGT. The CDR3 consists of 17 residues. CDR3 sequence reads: CASSYSISGGVTDTQYF.

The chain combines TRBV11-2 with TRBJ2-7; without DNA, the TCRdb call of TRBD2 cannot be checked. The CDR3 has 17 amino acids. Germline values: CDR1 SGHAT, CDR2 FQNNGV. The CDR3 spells CASSLGVDSGRPYEQYF.

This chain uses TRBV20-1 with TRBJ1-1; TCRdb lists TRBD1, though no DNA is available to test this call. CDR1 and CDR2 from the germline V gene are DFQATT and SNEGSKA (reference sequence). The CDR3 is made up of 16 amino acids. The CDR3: CSARHRAEPLSTEAFF.

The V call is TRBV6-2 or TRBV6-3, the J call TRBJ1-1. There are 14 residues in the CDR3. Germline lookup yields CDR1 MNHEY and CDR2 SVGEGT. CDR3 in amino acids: CASSFYGSKTEAFF.

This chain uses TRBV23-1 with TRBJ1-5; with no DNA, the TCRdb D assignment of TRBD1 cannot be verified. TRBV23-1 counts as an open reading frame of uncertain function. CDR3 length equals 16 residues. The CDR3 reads CASSQSYRDSNQPQHF.

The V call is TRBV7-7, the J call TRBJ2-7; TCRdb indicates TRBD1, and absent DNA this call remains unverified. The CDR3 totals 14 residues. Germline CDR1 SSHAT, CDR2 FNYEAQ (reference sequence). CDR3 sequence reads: CASSLVPGGDEQYF.

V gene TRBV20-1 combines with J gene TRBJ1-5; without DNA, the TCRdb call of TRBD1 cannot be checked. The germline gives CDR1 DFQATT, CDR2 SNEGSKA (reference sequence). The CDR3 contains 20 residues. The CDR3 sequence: CSARSPPMGEKPYSNQPQHF.

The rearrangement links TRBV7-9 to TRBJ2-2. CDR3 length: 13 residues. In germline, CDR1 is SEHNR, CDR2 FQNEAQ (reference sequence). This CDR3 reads CASSLFGAGELFF.

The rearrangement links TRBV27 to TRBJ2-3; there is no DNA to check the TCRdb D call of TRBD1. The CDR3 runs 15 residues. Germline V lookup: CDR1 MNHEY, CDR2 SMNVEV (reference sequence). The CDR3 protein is CASSFMLSLTDTQYF.

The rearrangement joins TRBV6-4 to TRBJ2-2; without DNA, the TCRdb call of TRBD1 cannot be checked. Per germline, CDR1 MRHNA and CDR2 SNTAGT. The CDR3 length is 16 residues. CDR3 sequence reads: CASSDLPGQRLGELFF.